The T cell receptor (beta chain) under discussion was sequenced for a study of tumor-infiltrating lymphocytes in primary liver carcinoma. Turning to the study itself: Staging of the tumors gave T1-T3 N0M0, with widths of roughly 4.2 to 11 cm.

A word on this clonotype: One junction end does not reproduce the germline sequence, and a read error may be involved.

Germline CDR1 and CDR2: SQVTM and ANQGSEA. CDR3 length: 13 amino acids. Synthesis of TCR beta cDNA was carried out from 450 to 500 ng total RNA with a constant-region primer. It was through three nested multiplex PCR rounds of slightly modified ARM-PCR that TCR beta libraries arose. TRBV1-TRBV30 forward primers and a C-beta reverse primer were used in the first two PCR rounds, which each ran for 9 to 10 cycles. MiXCR, applied by TCRdb to the multiplex PCR reads, yields one record per CDR3 protein. Of 150,000 to 200,000 distinct CDR3 sequences in the sample, about 85% are singletons; the top ten hold 15% to 20%. The roughly 17-31 mg bulk tissue piece was not sorted before simultaneous RNA and DNA extraction.

This sequence was found in a man aged 35 to 55 with primary liver carcinoma and hepatitis B virus infection. The rearrangement joins TRBV29-1 to TRBJ1-5, with 7 bases fitting TRBD1. The specimen sequenced was tumor tissue from primary liver carcinoma. Here the CDR3 DNA reads TGCAGGGTTGTCGGACAGGTCAATCAGTCCCAGCATTTT. Amino acids: CRVVGQVNQSQHF.